Listed below are T cell receptor beta chains from one sample, sequenced in a study of control samples from healthy donors and cancer patients. Some clones are missing from TCRdb's copy, which holds only in-frame ones; the method was immunoSEQ multiplex PCR. The table includes 75,000 to 100,000 clones, nearly 90% detected once. The material sequenced was blood. These receptors came from a man over 45 in good health. The CDR3 runs from the conserved cysteine through the conserved F or W. Fields, in order: CDR3 protein, CDR3 DNA, clone size, D gene, J gene, V gene. A D gene is named only where the DNA matches it firmly. For some rows the clone size is stated as once, few or many, or as a class when expanded; others skip it.

CASTGTGREKLFF | TGTGCCAGCACCGGGACAGGGAGGGAAAAACTGTTTTTT | . | TRBD1 | TRBJ1-4 | TRBV2
CASSTSGDYNEQFF | TGCGCCAGCAGTACTAGCGGGGACTACAATGAGCAGTTCTTC | once | TRBD2 | TRBJ2-1 | TRBV5-1
CASSYSSQIGNEQFF | TGTGCCAGCAGTTACTCGTCTCAGATCGGCAATGAGCAGTTCTTC | once | . | TRBJ2-1 | TRBV6-5
CASTSFSGNTIYF | TGTGCCAGCACATCCTTCTCTGGAAACACCATATATTTT | . | . | TRBJ1-3 | TRBV6-5
CAISEGLTNEKLFF | TGTGCCATCAGCGAGGGACTGACTAATGAAAAACTGTTTTTT | . | . | TRBJ1-4 | TRBV7-9
CAWSVGHYGYTF | TGTGCCTGGAGTGTCGGACATTATGGCTACACCTTC | . | . | TRBJ1-2 | TRBV30
CASSLFGGLEKLFF | TGTGCCAGCAGCTTATTTGGAGGGCTTGAAAAACTGTTTTTT | . | . | TRBJ1-4 | TRBV5-6
CASSQDPVGALFF | TGTGCCAGCAGCCAAGATCCGGTCGGTGCACTGTTTTTT | many | . | TRBJ1-4 | TRBV3-1/TRBV3-2
CASREDTNTEAFF | TGCGCCAGCAGGGAGGACACGAACACTGAAGCTTTCTTT | . | . | TRBJ1-1 | TRBV10-2
CARSLLADNEQFF | TGTGCCAGAAGCTTGTTGGCAGATAATGAGCAGTTCTTC | . | . | TRBJ2-1 | TRBV5-3
CASSLDLTVEAFF | TGTGCCAGCAGCTTAGATCTTACAGTTGAAGCTTTCTTT | . | . | TRBJ1-1 | TRBV11-2
CASSSWGQGTETQYF | TGTGCCAGCAGCTCTTGGGGACAGGGCACGGAGACCCAGTACTTC | . | TRBD1 | TRBJ2-5 | TRBV5-6
CASGQGYEQYF | TGTGCCAGCGGGCAGGGCTACGAGCAGTACTTC | . | . | TRBJ2-7 | TRBV3-1/TRBV3-2
CASNRGSTDTQYF | TGTGCCAGCAACAGGGGTTCCACAGATACGCAGTATTTT | . | TRBD1 | TRBJ2-3 | TRBV2
CASSPQGEGYNEQFF | TGTGCCAGCAGTCCACAGGGGGAGGGATACAATGAGCAGTTCTTC | . | . | TRBJ2-1 | TRBV27
CASSVRGGGEQFF | TGTGCCAGCAGTGTCAGAGGGGGCGGTGAGCAGTTCTTC | . | TRBD1 | TRBJ2-1 | TRBV2
CAISLGTSGTQYF | TGTGCCATCAGTCTCGGGACTAGCGGGACCCAGTACTTC | . | TRBD2 | TRBJ2-5 | TRBV10-3
CARSLIGGRNTEAFF | TGTGCCAGAAGCTTGATCGGGGGCCGGAACACTGAAGCTTTCTTT | . | . | TRBJ1-1 | TRBV5-3